These 22 T cell receptor beta chains share one sample of origin, sequenced in a study of graft-versus-host responses after intestinal transplantation. TCRdb's table, derived via immunoSEQ multiplex PCR, lists solely in-frame clones and lacks some. The repertoire consists of about 99,000 clones, with 92% occurring once and the leading ten covering about 0.073%. Antigens for these TCRs are unknown. This material consisted of unstimulated CD8+ T cells sorted from spleen or lymph node cells, taken before transplant. These receptors all come from a human donor who was the organ donor for an intestinal transplant.

This chain uses TRBV25-1 with TRBJ2-5, with 12 bases that match TRBD2. The germline V gene has CDR1 MGHDK and CDR2 SYGVNS. The J segment lost 4 bases and the V segment lost 3 bases, leaving 12 bases of the junction unmatched. The CDR3 is made up of 18 amino acids. CDR3 bases: TGTGCCAGCAGTGATCCCTCTCTAGCGGGGGGGATAGGAGAGACCCAGTACTTC. It specifies CASSDPSLAGGIGETQYF.

In nucleotides, the CDR3 is TGTGCCATCAGTGATACAAATGAAAAACTGTTTTTT. Translating gives CAISDTNEKLFF. The J gene is TRBJ1-4, the V gene TRBV10-3; D is unclear. Looked up from germline, CDR1 is ENHRY and CDR2 is SYGVKD. Trimming cost V 3 bases and J 5 bases, with 4 bases left between them. The CDR3 has 12 residues.

V and J are TRBV6-9 and TRBJ2-1; maybe TRBD2 (5 bases). The germline V and J ends were trimmed by 0 bases and 6 bases, with 15 bases remaining between them. Germline V gene sequence: CDR1 MNHGY, CDR2 SVAAGI. The CDR3 loop spans 16 amino acids. The CDR3 nucleotides are TGTGCCAGCAGTTATTCTTTCCAGATCGGGATCAATGAGCAGTTCTTC. It encodes CASSYSFQIGINEQFF.

The DNA for the CDR3 is TGTGCCAGCAGCTTAGAACCGCTACCAGATACGCAGTATTTT. This gives the protein CASSLEPLPDTQYF. V and J are TRBV11-2 and TRBJ2-3; unclear D gene. V lost 0 bases and J 4 bases, leaving 8 bases between the germline ends. The CDR3 loop spans 14 amino acids. From germline, CDR1 is SGHAT and CDR2 FQNNGV. Filled out from reference TRBV11-2 and TRBJ2-3, the complete variable domain reads EAGVAQSPRYKIIEKRQSVAFWCNPISGHATLYWYQQILGQGPKLLIQFQNNGVVDDSQLPKDRFSAERLKGVDSTLKIQPAKLEDSAVYLCASSLEPLPDTQYFGPGTRLTVL.

The chain is built from TRBV6-5 and TRBJ2-5; TRBD2 might be the D (5 bases). Germline V gives CDR1 MNHEY, CDR2 SVGAGI. Trimming shortened V by 0 bases and J by 7 bases, and 12 bases separated the two germline ends. The CDR3 has 14 amino acids. CDR3 region: CASSYSTVRGTQYF. The DNA of the CDR3 is TGTGCCAGCAGTTACTCCACCGTACGGGGGACCCAGTACTTC.

The genes are TRBV15 and TRBJ1-1; D remains unclear. The V end lost 4 bases, the J end lost 1 base, and 7 bases lay between the germline ends. The germline CDR1 and CDR2 sequences are LNHNV and YYDKDF (reference sequence). CDR3 length equals 13 residues. CDR3 amino acids: CATSNGRNTEAFF. Here the CDR3 DNA reads TGTGCCACCAGCAATGGGAGGAACACTGAAGCTTTCTTT.

This clone occurred a few times. The J gene is TRBJ2-7, the V gene TRBV5-4, with unresolved D. V lost 4 bases and J 3 bases, leaving 5 bases between the germline ends. This CDR3 has 11 residues. Germline V lookup: CDR1 SGHNT, CDR2 YYREEE (reference sequence). CDR3 sequence reads: CASSTNYEQYF. CDR3 sequence (DNA): TGTGCCAGCAGCACTAACTACGAGCAGTACTTC.

The chain recombines TRBV5-4 with TRBJ1-2, with TRBD1 identical over 7 bases. From germline, CDR1 is SGHNT and CDR2 YYREEE (reference sequence). Trimming cost V 0 bases and J 8 bases; bases outside gene matches: 4. This CDR3 has 13 amino acids. The CDR3 region is CASSLAGGWGYTF. The CDR3, as DNA: TGTGCCAGCAGCTTGGCAGGGGGTTGGGGCTACACCTTC.

The V call is TRBV7-6, the J call TRBJ1-2; perhaps TRBD1 as D (6 bases). Germline CDR1 and CDR2: SGHVS and FNYEAQ. V was shortened by 3 bases and J by 5 bases, with 7 bases between the two germline ends. The CDR3 has 12 amino acids. CDR3 amino acids: CASSLTGYGYTF. DNA of the CDR3: TGTGCCAGCAGCTTGACAGGATATGGCTACACCTTC.

The chain carries TRBV28 and TRBJ2-7, with a weak D call TRBD1 (6 bases). The CDR3 runs 14 residues. Germline loops: CDR1 MDHEN, CDR2 SYDVKM. Trimming took off 5 bases at V and 3 bases at J, with 14 bases between the two ends. CDR3 in DNA: TGTGCCAGCAGTCAATGGACGGGACACTACGAGCAGTACTTC. It yields the protein CASSQWTGHYEQYF. The whole variable domain, remainder taken from reference TRBV28 and TRBJ2-7, is DVKVTQSSRYLVKRTGEKVFLECVQDMDHENMFWYRQDPGLGLRLIYFSYDVKMKEKGDIPEGYSVSREKKERFSLILESASTNQTSMYLCASSQWTGHYEQYFGPGTRLTVT.

This clone has only one observation. The chain has TRBV27 and TRBJ1-4, with 7 positions matching TRBD1. Germline-derived CDR1 and CDR2 are MNHEY and SMNVEV (reference sequence). V was clipped by 1 base and J by 7 bases; unmatched bases: 12. The CDR3 spans 17 residues. CDR3 coding DNA: TGTGCCAGCAGTTTATTGTCCCCGACAGGGATCGCTGAAAAACTGTTTTTT. The encoded protein is CASSLLSPTGIAEKLFF.

The sample holds one count of this clone. The chain joins TRBV15 to TRBJ2-7, with D possibly matching TRBD1 (6 bases). The ends were cut back, 8 bases at V and 4 bases at J, with 24 bases in the middle. The CDR3 covers 16 residues. Germline loops: CDR1 LNHNV, CDR2 YYDKDF (reference sequence). The CDR3 reads CATAETNLGASYEQYF. The CDR3 DNA reads TGTGCCACCGCCGAGACTAACCTGGGGGCGTCATACGAGCAGTACTTC.

V usage is TRBV27 and J usage is TRBJ2-1; the match to TRBD1 covers 7 bases. This CDR3 has 15 amino acids. After removal of 3 bases from V and 2 bases from J, the junction contained 4 bases not matched to a gene. Germline loops: CDR1 MNHEY, CDR2 SMNVEV (reference sequence). The CDR3 here is CASSFVGGAYNEQFF. The CDR3 nucleotides are TGTGCCAGCAGTTTTGTAGGGGGCGCCTACAATGAGCAGTTCTTC.

This chain joins TRBV23-1 and TRBJ2-5; 7 bases align to TRBD2. TRBV23-1 belongs to the ORF category, with a function that is uncertain. The V and J ends lost 10 bases and 5 bases, in that order; junction bases with no gene match: 31. This CDR3 is built from 20 residues. CDR3 bases: TGCGCCACTCCGCGAGCGGGGCCGGGACTAAAGCCGGATGGCAGGGAGACCCAGTACTTC. Translated, it gives CATPRAGPGLKPDGRETQYF.

The gene calls are TRBV19 and TRBJ2-3, with 9 positions matching TRBD2. V was pared by 7 bases and J by 2 bases, with 7 bases of the junction left unmatched. The CDR3 loop spans 15 amino acids. CDR1 and CDR2 (germline): LNHDA, SQIVND (reference sequence). This CDR3 reads CASNFAGGLTDTQYF. The CDR3 nucleotides read TGTGCCAGTAATTTTGCGGGAGGGCTCACAGATACGCAGTATTTT.

The rearrangement uses TRBV5-1 and TRBJ1-1; 8 bases match TRBD1. Germline assignment: CDR1 SGHRS and CDR2 YFSETQ. The CDR3 runs to 16 residues. J was trimmed by 5 bases and V by 0 bases; bases with no gene match: 9. The CDR3 region has the DNA TGCGCCAGCAGCTTGGTCAGGGGGCGTACATGGACTGAAGCTTTCTTT. This translates into CASSLVRGRTWTEAFF.

The gene calls are TRBV28 and TRBJ2-1; D remains ambiguous. Trimming took 1 base from V and 13 from J, leaving 8 bases between them. This CDR3 is 11 amino acids long. In germline, CDR1 is MDHEN, CDR2 SYDVKM. As DNA, the CDR3 is TGTGCCAGCAGTTTATCGCAGCGACAGTTCTTC. Its translation: CASSLSQRQFF.

Written as DNA, the CDR3 is TGTGCCAGCAAGCGGGGGGGAACTAACAATGAGCAGTTCTTC. Protein: CASKRGGTNNEQFF. This chain uses TRBV9 with TRBJ2-1, with 10 bases lining up with TRBD2. The CDR3 runs 14 residues. Germline V gives CDR1 SGDLS, CDR2 YYNGEE. J was trimmed by 5 bases and V by 6 bases; bases with no gene match: 5.

The chain is built from TRBV7-9 and TRBJ2-3; TRBD2 aligns across 13 bases. This CDR3 spans 17 amino acids. V shed 2 bases, J shed 0 bases, and the junction held 2 bases outside the gene matches. From germline, CDR1 is SEHNR and CDR2 FQNEAQ (reference sequence). The CDR3 region is CASSLTTSGRSTDTQYF. The DNA of the CDR3 is TGTGCCAGCAGCTTAACGACTAGCGGGAGGAGCACAGATACGCAGTATTTT.

V and J are TRBV5-5 and TRBJ2-3, with D hard to call. The CDR3 covers 12 residues. Trimming removed 2 bases at V and 6 bases at J, with 7 bases between. Germline V lookup: CDR1 SGHKS, CDR2 YYEKEE (reference sequence). CDR3 sequence: CASSFFRDTQYF. The CDR3 region has the DNA TGTGCCAGCAGCTTCTTCAGGGATACGCAGTATTTT.

CDR3 in DNA: TGTGCCAGCAGCTTAAGAGTCACTGAAGCTTTCTTT. This codes for CASSLRVTEAFF. The chain couples TRBV7-2 to TRBJ1-1; D gene unclear. This CDR3 comprises 12 residues. The ends were cut back, 2 bases at V and 4 bases at J, with 5 bases in the middle. Germline V lookup: CDR1 SGHTA, CDR2 FQGNSA.

This clone was seen a single time. V and J are TRBV28 and TRBJ2-4; 8 bases align to TRBD1. With V trimmed by 2 bases and J by 3 bases, 3 bases remained unmatched. The V gene's germline CDR1 is MDHEN and CDR2 SYDVKM. The CDR3 covers 15 residues. The CDR3, as DNA: TGTGCCAGCAGTTTACAGGGGGCCGTCAAAAACATTCAGTACTTC. Protein product: CASSLQGAVKNIQYF.